This TCR beta chain was retrieved from a study of cytomegalovirus exposure and HLA in healthy donors. CDR1 is MNHEY, CDR2 SVGAGI, per germline. This CDR3 is 15 amino acids long. The PCR made use of 60 Vbeta and 13 Jbeta primers. Assay used: immunoSEQ multiplex PCR; TCRdb lists only in-frame clones, some missing. This table holds 150,000 to 200,000 clones, 80% to 90% found once. About this clone: Antigen: not known.

Study-level results: CMV serostatus alone was available as immune exposure information.

The V call is TRBV6-5, the J call TRBJ2-5; D ambiguous. The J call may not be correct, given that the DNA end is closer to TRBJ2-7. Sequences were obtained from PBMCs. The clonotype comes from a man between 18 and 35 years old in good health and CMV-seropositive. The CDR3 DNA reads as TGTGCCAGCAGTTACTCGGGTTCCGGGTTCTACGAGCAGTACTTC. Encoded protein: CASSYSGSGFYEQYF.